This paragraph reports one T cell receptor (beta chain). The antigen remains undetermined. The data originate from a study of cytomegalovirus exposure and HLA in healthy donors. Study-wide points: Among donors in an Asian-associated ancestry cluster, a later analysis reportedly found fewer N-insertions than the roughly 610-donor mean. Earlier analysis found most TCR beta V segments productive about 90% or about 30% of the time. Looking again later, the authors saw that most CMV-associated TCR beta chains seemed HLA-restricted.

PCR primers comprised 60 Vbeta and 13 Jbeta primers. The repertoire was sequenced with immunoSEQ multiplex PCR; TCRdb's copy has only in-frame clones and lacks some. The data include 150,000 to 200,000 clones; the top ten clones carry about 1.2%. The germline gives CDR1 MRHNA, CDR2 SNTAGT. The CDR3 spans 16 residues. Trimming pared 2 bases from V and 0 bases from J, leaving 13 bases between. The sequencing input was PBMCs. The receptor comes from a woman aged 60-75 years in good health and CMV-seronegative. This chain links TRBV6-4 with TRBJ1-1, with D uncertain. The CDR3 here is CASSDLNSHMNTEAFF. The DNA for the CDR3 is TGTGCCAGCAGTGACCTGAACAGCCACATGAACACTGAAGCTTTCTTT.